The clone carrying this T cell receptor (beta chain) appeared a single time. The CDR3 length is 14 residues. The V gene end was trimmed by 4 bases and the J gene end by 6 bases; junction bases not matched to a gene: 5. Germline CDR1 SGHRS, CDR2 YFSETQ. This specimen comes from a study of control samples from healthy donors and cancer patients. The method was immunoSEQ multiplex PCR; TCRdb's version includes in-frame clones alone and lacks a portion of them. The sample gives 160,000 or so clones, roughly 94% of which show up once; 14% is in the top ten. The chain joins TRBV5-1 to TRBJ2-2; 8 nucleotides match TRBD2. The sample consisted of PBMCs. This TCR was recovered from a man aged 55 to 69 with colorectal cancer. The CDR3 DNA sequence: TGCGCCAGCAGCCCCGGGGGGGTGCCCGGGGAGCTGTTTTTT. It yields the protein CASSPGGVPGELFF.